The rows below give T cell receptor beta chains drawn from one sample of a study of T cell clones after liver transplantation. Measured with immunoSEQ multiplex PCR; TCRdb has only the in-frame clones, and not every one. The sample comprises approximately 100,000 clones, around four fifths of which are singletons, and 0.8% to 1% rests with the top ten. The sample consisted of CD4+ T cells from blood, taken before liver transplant. The source of these receptors is a human donor who received a liver transplant. Each CDR3 is given with its conserved first and last residue. A D gene is named only where the DNA matches it firmly. A clone size is listed for some rows: how often the clone was seen (once, few, many), or a class if it is expanded.

V gene	J gene	clone size	D gene	CDR3 DNA	CDR3 protein
TRBV2	TRBJ2-2	many	TRBD1	TGTGCCACCGAGACAGGGGCCAGCACCGGGGAGCTGTTTTTT	CATETGASTGELFF
TRBV4-3	TRBJ1-4	.	.	TGCGCCAGCAGCCAAGATCCGGGACTAACTAATGAAAAACTGTTTTTT	CASSQDPGLTNEKLFF
TRBV27	TRBJ2-7	.	TRBD2	TGTGCCAGCAGTTTACCAGGACTAGCCGTCTACGAGCAGTACTTC	CASSLPGLAVYEQYF
TRBV10-2	TRBJ2-3	.	.	TGCGCCAGCAGGACCAACACGCGCTCCACAGATACGCAGTATTTT	CASRTNTRSTDTQYF
TRBV18	TRBJ1-3	.	.	TGTGCCAGCCAGCTGCCCGGGAGCTCTGGAAACACCATATATTTT	CASQLPGSSGNTIYF
TRBV6-5	TRBJ1-1	.	.	TGTGCCAGCAGTTACCGACAGTTCGACGGGTATACTGAAGCTTTCTTT	CASSYRQFDGYTEAFF
TRBV4-3	TRBJ2-3	.	.	TGCGCCAGCAGCCAAGCACGGAGCACAGATACGCAGTATTTT	CASSQARSTDTQYF
TRBV5-4	TRBJ2-5	.	TRBD1	TGTGCCAGCAGCCTACGGACAGGGGGCGGGCGAGAAGAGACCCAGTACTTC	CASSLRTGGGREETQYF
TRBV5-8	TRBJ1-1	few	.	TGTGCCAGCAGCTTTCCCGCGGACCCAGGGGCCTGGAACACTGAAGCTTTCTTT	CASSFPADPGAWNTEAFF
TRBV9	TRBJ1-2	.	TRBD1	TGTGCCAGCAGCGCCCGACAGGGTCCCTATGGCTACACCTTC	CASSARQGPYGYTF
TRBV5-1	TRBJ2-1	.	.	TGCGCCAGCGGGCGAGGGGGCTCCTACAATGAGCAGTTCTTC	CASGRGGSYNEQFF
TRBV25-1	TRBJ2-7	once	.	TGTGCCACCCAGGATAGGGGCGAGCAGTACTTC	CATQDRGEQYF
TRBV30	TRBJ1-3	many	.	TGTGCCTGGAGTAGGTCAGGGTTCTCTGGAAACACCATATATTTT	CAWSRSGFSGNTIYF
TRBV27	TRBJ2-7	once	TRBD2	TGTGCCAGCGGCCGAGGACTAGCGGGAGGGCCCTACGAGCAGTACTTC	CASGRGLAGGPYEQYF
TRBV6-5	TRBJ2-1	.	.	TGTGCCAGCAGTTACCTCCGAGTAACGGTGGGGAATGAGCAGTTCTTC	CASSYLRVTVGNEQFF
TRBV29-1	TRBJ2-3	.	.	TGCAGCGTTGAAAGCCAGACAACAGATACGCAGTATTTT	CSVESQTTDTQYF
TRBV7-9	TRBJ2-7	few	.	TGTGCCAGCAGTATGGCGGCACTCTCCTACGAGCAGTACTTC	CASSMAALSYEQYF
TRBV5-1	TRBJ1-4	.	.	TGCGCCAGCCGCCTCCAGGGACTGAGTGAAAAACTGTTTTTT	CASRLQGLSEKLFF
TRBV4-1	TRBJ2-7	.	.	TGCGCCAGCAGCCCCCCTGCCGAGGTCCATGAGCAGTACTTC	CASSPPAEVHEQYF
TRBV5-1	TRBJ1-2	few	TRBD1	TGCGCCAGCAGCTTGAGTGGGACAGGGGGCGGCTACACCTTC	CASSLSGTGGGYTF
TRBV2	TRBJ2-1	few	TRBD2	TGTGCCAGGGGTCTAGCGGGAGGGAACCAGTTCTTC	CARGLAGGNQFF
TRBV6-5	TRBJ1-1	.	TRBD1	TGTGCCAGCAGTTATGGGACAGGGGGCGAGAACACTGAAGCTTTCTTT	CASSYGTGGENTEAFF
TRBV7-2	TRBJ1-6	once	TRBD1	TGTGCCAGCAGCACCGCCGACAGGGACTCACCCCTCCACTTT	CASSTADRDSPLHF
TRBV18	TRBJ1-1	.	.	TGTGCCAGCTCACCAGCAGGGGCGAACACTGAAGCTTTCTTT	CASSPAGANTEAFF
TRBV10-3	TRBJ1-2	.	TRBD1	TGTGCCATCAGTGATGTACAGGGGGATGGTGGCTACACCTTC	CAISDVQGDGGYTF
TRBV27	TRBJ2-4	.	.	TGTGCCAGCAGTTTTCGACCGGGGGACATTCAGTACTTC	CASSFRPGDIQYF
TRBV5-4	TRBJ1-2	.	.	TGTGCCAGCAGCTCCCCAGTCGCCACCCATGGCTACACCTTC	CASSSPVATHGYTF
TRBV27	TRBJ1-6	.	.	TGTGCCAGCAGTTTATCGGACCGAAAATCGGGTAATTCACCCCTCCACTTT	CASSLSDRKSGNSPLHF
TRBV6-1	TRBJ2-7	few	.	TGTGCCAGCAGTGATTGGGGGCGTCACCCCTACGAGCAGTACTTC	CASSDWGRHPYEQYF
TRBV7-9	TRBJ1-4	few	TRBD1	TGTGCCAGCAGCCCCGGTTCGGGACAGAGTAATGAAAAACTGTTTTTT	CASSPGSGQSNEKLFF
TRBV7-7	TRBJ2-6	.	.	TGTGCCAGCAGCATAAATCTTAAGCCACAAAGTCGGGCCAACGTCCTGACTTTC	CASSINLKPQSRANVLTF
TRBV10-2	TRBJ1-1	few	TRBD1	TGCGCCAGCAGTACCACAGGGGGCACTGAAGCTTTCTTT	CASSTTGGTEAFF
TRBV19	TRBJ2-1	once	.	TGTGCCAGTAGTATGGGGACCCAGGGTAATGAGCAGTTCTTC	CASSMGTQGNEQFF
TRBV13	TRBJ1-6	few	TRBD1	TGTGCCAGCAGCTTACGGACAGGGAAGGTTGTTGGTAATTCACCCCTCCACTTT	CASSLRTGKVVGNSPLHF
TRBV9	TRBJ2-5	.	TRBD2	TGTGCCAGCAGCGTGTCCGGGGGGTTCCAAGAGACCCAGTACTTC	CASSVSGGFQETQYF
TRBV5-6	TRBJ1-2	.	.	TGTGCCAGCAGCTCAAACCAATATGGCTACACCTTC	CASSSNQYGYTF
TRBV6-5	TRBJ1-2	.	.	TGTGCCAGCAGTTTAGCAGAGGGTACTGGCTACACCTTC	CASSLAEGTGYTF
TRBV7-2	TRBJ2-7	.	.	TGTGCCAGCAGCTTACAGCGGGCGGCCGACGAGCAGTACTTC	CASSLQRAADEQYF
TRBV4-2	TRBJ2-6	.	.	TGTGCCAGCAGGGGGTCTGGGGCCAACGTCCTGACTTTC	CASRGSGANVLTF
TRBV19	TRBJ1-1	once	.	TGTGCCAGTAGTACCCGGGACAAAAATTTTAGGGTTAATGCTGAAGCTTTCTTT	CASSTRDKNFRVNAEAFF
TRBV5-1	TRBJ2-2	.	.	TGCGCCAGCAGCTTGCGGCAGGACTCCGGCGGGGAGCTGTTTTTT	CASSLRQDSGGELFF
TRBV5-1	TRBJ2-2	.	.	TGCGCCAGCAGCTTGAATCTGGGCACCGGGGAGCTGTTTTTT	CASSLNLGTGELFF
TRBV7-2	TRBJ2-3	.	TRBD1	TGTGCCAGCAGCTTAGCAGGGGGCAGGACAGATACGCAGTATTTT	CASSLAGGRTDTQYF
TRBV15	TRBJ1-2	.	.	TGTGCCACCAGTACCGGGACACGAGATGGCTACACCTTC	CATSTGTRDGYTF
TRBV18	TRBJ1-4	.	TRBD1	TGTGCCAGCTCGGCCAACAGGGGGCGGGAAAAACTGTTTTTT	CASSANRGREKLFF
TRBV18	TRBJ2-1	.	TRBD2	TGTGCCAGCTCACCACTACCTAGCGGACCGATCTCCTACAATGAGCAGTTCTTC	CASSPLPSGPISYNEQFF
TRBV7-9	TRBJ2-1	.	.	TGTGCCAGCAGCTTAGCGGCTGGCTCCTACAATGAGCAGTTCTTC	CASSLAAGSYNEQFF
TRBV5-3	TRBJ2-6	.	.	TGTGCCAGAAGGAGCGTCTCTGGGGCCAACGTCCTGACTTTC	CARRSVSGANVLTF
TRBV30	TRBJ2-1	.	TRBD2	TGTGCCTGGAGTAGGACGGGACTAGGGTTATACAATGAGCAGTTCTTC	CAWSRTGLGLYNEQFF
TRBV4-2	TRBJ1-2	.	.	TGTGCCAGCAGCCAAGACAGGGGCTACACCTTC	CASSQDRGYTF
TRBV2	TRBJ1-3	.	.	TGTGCCAGCAGCGAATCGGGAAACACCATATATTTT	CASSESGNTIYF
TRBV7-2	TRBJ2-7	.	.	TGTGCCAGCAGGGTACAGGTGAGCTCCTACGAGCAGTACTTC	CASRVQVSSYEQYF
TRBV4-3	TRBJ2-4	.	.	TGCGCCAGCAGCCAAGATAGGGGAGCCAAAAACATTCAGTACTTC	CASSQDRGAKNIQYF
TRBV28	TRBJ2-3	.	.	TGTGCCAGCAGGGCTAGCACAGATACGCAGTATTTT	CASRASTDTQYF
TRBV6-1	TRBJ2-1	.	TRBD2	TGTGCCAGCAGAGAACATTCGGGACTAGCGCGTTACAATGAGCAGTTCTTC	CASREHSGLARYNEQFF
TRBV27	TRBJ2-7	.	TRBD2	TGTGCCAGCAGTTTACCGCTAGCGGGGAGCGAGCAGTACTTC	CASSLPLAGSEQYF
TRBV9	TRBJ2-2	.	TRBD2	TGTGCCAGCAGCCACGGACTAGCGGGATCCACCGGGGAGCTGTTTTTT	CASSHGLAGSTGELFF